The next 3 T cell receptor beta chains were all read from a single sample in a study of cytomegalovirus exposure and HLA in healthy donors. Assay: immunoSEQ multiplex PCR; the TCRdb copy retains only in-frame clones and omits some. There are some 320,000 clones in the sample; 75% to 90% occur only once, and over 1% lies in the top ten. Material for sequencing was PBMCs. These receptors all stem from a woman aged 25 to 39 in good health and CMV-seropositive.

This chain connects TRBV4-3 to TRBJ2-2; D is perhaps TRBD2 (5 bases). CDR1 LGHNA and CDR2 YSLEER come from the germline V gene. The V and J ends lost 6 bases and 7 bases respectively, with 12 bases between them. CDR3 size: 13 residues. CDR3 sequence: CASSPVGVGELFF. In nucleotides, the CDR3 is TGCGCCAGCAGTCCCGTCGGGGTCGGGGAGCTGTTTTTT.

The chain combines TRBV18 with TRBJ2-5, with D unclear. The CDR3 has 11 residues. The V gene's germline CDR1 is KGHSH and CDR2 LQKENI. Trimming took 4 bases from V and 3 from J, leaving 3 bases between them. CDR3 loop: CASSLKETQYF. The DNA of the CDR3 is TGTGCCAGCTCACTCAAAGAGACCCAGTACTTC.

This clone was detected once. V and J are TRBV2 and TRBJ2-1; 8 bases map to TRBD1. Looked up from germline, CDR1 is SNHLY and CDR2 is FYNNEI. There are 11 residues in the CDR3. The J segment lost 7 bases and the V segment lost 11 bases, leaving 4 bases of the junction unmatched. CDR3 sequence: CARRDRNEQFF. CDR3 DNA: TGTGCCCGTAGGGACAGGAATGAGCAGTTCTTC.